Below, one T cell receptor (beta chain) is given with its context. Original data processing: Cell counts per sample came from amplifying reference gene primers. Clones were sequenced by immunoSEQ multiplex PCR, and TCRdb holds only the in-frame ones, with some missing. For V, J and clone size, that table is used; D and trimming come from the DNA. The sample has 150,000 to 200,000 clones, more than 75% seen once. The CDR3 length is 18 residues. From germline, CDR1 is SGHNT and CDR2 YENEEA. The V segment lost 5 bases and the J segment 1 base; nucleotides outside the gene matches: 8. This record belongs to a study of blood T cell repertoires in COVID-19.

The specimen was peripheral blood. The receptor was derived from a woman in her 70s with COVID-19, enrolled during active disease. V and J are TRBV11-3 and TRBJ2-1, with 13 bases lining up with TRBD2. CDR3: CASSQGTSGTESYNEQFF. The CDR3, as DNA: TGTGCCAGCAGCCAAGGGACTAGCGGGACCGAGTCCTACAATGAGCAGTTCTTC.